This record covers a single T cell receptor beta chain. The data were taken from a study of cytomegalovirus exposure and HLA in healthy donors. This PCR relied on a set of 60 Vbeta primers and 13 Jbeta primers. Produced via immunoSEQ multiplex PCR; TCRdb's table is partial and in-frame only. The sample consists of about 200,000 clones, about 78% of them appearing once. The CDR3 is 16 residues long. V shed 5 bases and J 4 bases; nucleotides not matched to a gene: 11. Germline CDR1 is LNHNV and CDR2 is YYDKDF (reference sequence). The receptor's source is a woman aged 30 to 39 in good health and CMV-seronegative. The V gene is TRBV15, the J gene TRBJ1-2; 9 bases match TRBD1. The sample consisted of PBMCs. The CDR3 reads CATSVVPGQGGYGYTF. The CDR3 DNA sequence: TGTGCCACCAGCGTCGTCCCGGGACAGGGCGGCTATGGCTACACCTTC.